This T cell receptor (beta chain) was identified in a study of blood T cell repertoires in COVID-19. The method was immunoSEQ multiplex PCR; TCRdb's version includes in-frame clones alone and lacks a portion of them. Of about 170,000 clones listed, 70% to 80% are singletons. The V end was cut by 1 base, the J end by 1 base, with 10 bases between. Per germline, CDR1 SGHAT and CDR2 FQNNGV. The CDR3 covers 15 residues. Residents of approximately 25 US areas, aged 18 to 89 years, made up the participants. The sequenced sample consisted of PBMCs or T cells enriched from blood (not recorded which). The chain employs TRBV11-2 and TRBJ1-1; tentative D call: TRBD1 (6 bases). This receptor was obtained from a woman between 65 and 79 years old in a cohort exposed to, infected with or recovered from COVID-19 (not recorded which). CDR3 DNA sequence: TGTGCCAGCAGCTTAGTAACGGACAGGAACACTGAAGCTTTCTTT. Translation gives CASSLVTDRNTEAFF.